The 23 T cell receptor beta chains below all came from one sample that was sequenced in a study of blood T cell repertoires in COVID-19. Only in-frame clones appear in the TCRdb table, and some are missing; sequencing was by immunoSEQ multiplex PCR. The data show some 530,000 clones, 80% to 90% seen once. What was sequenced was peripheral blood. The receptors stem from a human donor in a cohort sampled during active COVID-19.

This chain connects TRBV7-2 to TRBJ1-2; D perhaps matches TRBD1 (5 bases). The germline gives CDR1 SGHTA, CDR2 FQGNSA. The CDR3 contains 12 residues. V was trimmed by 7 bases and J by 2 bases, leaving 8 bases between them. CDR3 protein: CASTDSNYGYTF. The CDR3 DNA sequence: TGTGCCAGCACTGACAGCAACTATGGCTACACCTTC.

A remark on this clone: This specimen includes other DNA sequences encoding the same CDR3. The CDR3 here is CASSSDRLNTEAFF. The CDR3, as DNA: TGTGCCAGTAGTAGCGACAGGCTGAACACTGAAGCTTTCTTT. The gene calls are TRBV19 and TRBJ1-1, with D possibly being TRBD1 (6 bases). The CDR3 is made up of 14 amino acids. The V end was cut by 4 bases, the J end by 0 bases, with 9 bases between. Germline V gene data show CDR1 as LNHDA and CDR2 as SQIVND (reference sequence).

This clone was observed a few times. CDR3 sequence (DNA): TGCAGTGCTAGTGGCAGGGCAGCCTACAATGAGCAGTTCTTC. Protein product: CSASGRAAYNEQFF. J is TRBJ2-1 and V is TRBV20-1; TRBD1 is a possible D gene (5 bases). There are 14 residues in the CDR3. V lost 3 bases, J lost 2 bases, and 11 bases lay in between. From germline, CDR1 is DFQATT and CDR2 SNEGSKA (reference sequence).

The genes are TRBV13 and TRBJ2-1, with 13 bases fitting TRBD2. This CDR3 is built from 15 residues. V trimming: 5 bases; J trimming: 9 bases; junction bases outside the gene matches: 7. Germline values: CDR1 PRHDT, CDR2 FYEKMQ (reference sequence). The CDR3 sequence: CASSLRLAGGVEQFF. The CDR3 bases are TGTGCCAGCAGCCTACGACTAGCGGGAGGAGTTGAGCAGTTCTTC.

The chain recombines TRBV7-9 with TRBJ2-2; 9 positions match TRBD2. The CDR3 contains 16 residues. Germline CDR1 SEHNR, CDR2 FQNEAQ (reference sequence). The V and J ends lost 5 bases and 3 bases, in that order; junction bases with no gene match: 7. CDR3 residues: CASSPKRGADTGELFF. CDR3 nucleotides: TGTGCCAGCAGCCCAAAGCGGGGGGCGGACACCGGGGAGCTGTTTTTT.

The gene calls are TRBV6-5 and TRBJ2-5; D may be TRBD1 (5 bases). V dropped 6 bases and J dropped 5 bases, with 13 bases sitting between them. Germline V gene data show CDR1 as MNHEY and CDR2 as SVGAGI. The CDR3 runs 13 residues. CDR3 DNA: TGTGCCAGCAGGGTAGACAGTAGGGAGACCCAGTACTTC. It yields the protein CASRVDSRETQYF.

This chain links TRBV19 with TRBJ2-1; TRBD2 agrees at 13 bases. CDR1 is LNHDA, CDR2 SQIVND, per germline (reference sequence). This CDR3 comprises 18 residues. J was trimmed by 8 bases and V by 4 bases; bases with no gene match: 14. The CDR3 loop is CASSTTSGRGFFLYEQFF. CDR3 sequence (DNA): TGTGCCAGTAGTACAACTAGCGGGAGGGGATTTTTCTTGTATGAGCAGTTCTTC.

The rearrangement links TRBV6-5 to TRBJ1-2; 7 bases fit TRBD1. The CDR3 is made up of 13 amino acids. V lost 6 bases to trimming and J lost 6 bases; unmatched junction nucleotides: 7. The germline V gene encodes CDR1 MNHEY and CDR2 SVGAGI. CDR3 nucleotides: TGTGCCAGCAGCGGGGGACAGAGACATGGCTACACCTTC. Protein product: CASSGGQRHGYTF.

The chain employs TRBV4-1 and TRBJ1-6; D may be TRBD1 (5 bases). Germline V gene data show CDR1 as MGHRA and CDR2 as YSYEKL. V lost 4 bases, J lost 1 base, and 8 bases lay in between. The CDR3 runs to 15 residues. CDR3 bases: TGCGCCAGCAGCCTCCGGGGGTCCTATAATTCACCCCTCCACTTT. Residues: CASSLRGSYNSPLHF.

The chain recombines TRBV6-1 with TRBJ2-1; D is ambiguous. This CDR3 contains 17 residues. Germline V gene sequence: CDR1 MNHNS, CDR2 SASEGT. V gave up 4 bases and J gave up 3 bases, with 19 bases separating them. This CDR3 is CASSGALRAISYNEQFF. CDR3 coding DNA: TGTGCCAGCAGTGGAGCTCTACGCGCTATTAGCTACAATGAGCAGTTCTTC.

The chain recombines TRBV7-8 with TRBJ1-3; 8 nucleotides line up with TRBD1. Germline trimming cut 5 bases from V and 4 bases from J; bases unmatched to any gene: 4. The CDR3 is 14 amino acids. CDR1 and CDR2 (germline): SGHVS, FQNEAQ. CDR3 bases: TGTGCCAGCAGCCAGGGGGCTCGGGGAAACACCATATATTTT. Its translation: CASSQGARGNTIYF.

V is TRBV5-4 and J is TRBJ2-5; the match to TRBD2 covers 11 bases. The CDR3 contains 16 residues. J lost 4 bases, V lost 5 bases, and 10 bases had no gene match. From germline, CDR1 is SGHNT and CDR2 YYREEE (reference sequence). The CDR3 reads CASSSQLAGVRETQYF. The CDR3 region has the DNA TGTGCCAGCAGTTCCCAACTAGCGGGAGTACGAGAGACCCAGTACTTC. The full variable domain, with the rest looked up from reference TRBV5-4 and TRBJ2-5, is ETGVTQSPTHLIKTRGQQVTLRCSSQSGHNTVSWYQQALGQGPQFIFQYYREEENGRGNFPPRFSGLQFPNYSSELNVNALELDDSALYLCASSSQLAGVRETQYFGPGTRLLVL.

The rearrangement uses TRBV5-6 and TRBJ1-3; D ambiguous. The CDR3 spans 14 residues. Germline lookup yields CDR1 SGHDT and CDR2 YYEEEE. Trimming took 0 bases from V and 4 from J, leaving 8 bases between them. CDR3 protein: CASSLVATGNTIYF. CDR3 nucleotide sequence: TGTGCCAGCAGCTTGGTGGCAACCGGAAACACCATATATTTT.

This clone was recorded only once. J is TRBJ2-7 and V is TRBV3-1 (or the pseudogene TRBV3-2), with TRBD2 matching over 10 bases. This CDR3 is 21 amino acids long. With V trimmed by 1 base and J by 2 bases, 20 bases remained unmatched. CDR1 LGHDT and CDR2 YNNKEL come from the germline V gene (reference sequence). DNA for the CDR3: TGTGCCAGCAGCCAAGTCTTGCTTGAAGTCCAGCGGGAGGGCCCGACCTACGAGCAGTACTTC. Its translation is CASSQVLLEVQREGPTYEQYF.

V gene TRBV18 combines with J gene TRBJ2-7; D might be TRBD2 (6 bases). The CDR3 is 15 amino acids. Germline V gene data show CDR1 as KGHSH and CDR2 as LQKENI. The germline V and J ends were trimmed by 4 bases and 5 bases, with 18 bases remaining between them. CDR3 amino acids: CASSLFGGLGDEQYF. In DNA form, the CDR3 reads TGTGCCAGCTCACTTTTCGGGGGTCTGGGGGACGAGCAGTACTTC.

This clone has only one observation. The chain recombines TRBV7-2 with TRBJ2-1, with TRBD2 matching 11 bases. In germline, CDR1 is SGHTA, CDR2 FQGNSA. The trim removed 6 bases at V and 2 bases at J, leaving 3 bases unmatched. This CDR3 is built from 15 residues. CDR3: CASSSSGGAYNEQFF. The CDR3 DNA is TGTGCCAGCAGTAGTAGCGGGGGGGCCTACAATGAGCAGTTCTTC. The complete variable domain, with remaining parts taken from reference TRBV7-2 and TRBJ2-1, reads GAGVSQSPSNKVTEKGKDVELRCDPISGHTALYWYRQSLGQGLEFLIYFQGNSAPDKSGLPSDRFSAERTGGSVSTLTIQRTQQEDSAVYLCASSSSGGAYNEQFFGPGTRLTVL.

This clone was seen a handful of times. This chain connects TRBV19 to TRBJ2-2; 7 bases fit TRBD1. Germline trimming cut 1 base from V and 2 bases from J; bases unmatched to any gene: 4. CDR3 length: 16 residues. Germline V gene lookup returns CDR1 LNHDA and CDR2 SQIVND (reference sequence). CDR3 sequence reads: CASSIAGTANTGELFF. The CDR3 nucleotides are TGTGCCAGTAGTATAGCCGGGACAGCTAACACCGGGGAGCTGTTTTTT.

V usage is TRBV5-1 and J usage is TRBJ2-5; TRBD2 matches at 8 bases. Trimming cost V 2 bases and J 2 bases; bases outside gene matches: 2. Germline loops: CDR1 SGHRS, CDR2 YFSETQ. The CDR3 is 14 residues long. Written as DNA, the CDR3 is TGCGCCAGCAGCTTACTAGCGGTACAAGAGACCCAGTACTTC. Translation gives CASSLLAVQETQYF.

The chain recombines TRBV6-5 with TRBJ1-2; 11 bases are shared with TRBD1. Germline V gene data show CDR1 as MNHEY and CDR2 as SVGAGI. The CDR3 has 15 amino acids. J was trimmed by 7 bases and V by 5 bases; bases with no gene match: 9. For the CDR3, the DNA is TGTGCCAGCAGTATCTTCGGACAGGGGGCGCGTGGCTACACCTTC. This codes for CASSIFGQGARGYTF.

V is TRBV5-4 and J is TRBJ2-5; TRBD1 agrees at 11 bases. The CDR3 spans 15 residues. From germline, CDR1 is SGHNT and CDR2 YYREEE (reference sequence). With V trimmed by 0 bases and J by 4 bases, 2 bases remained unmatched. The CDR3 DNA reads as TGTGCCAGCAGCTTGGCCGGGACAGGGGGAGAGACCCAGTACTTC. Protein sequence: CASSLAGTGGETQYF. The full variable domain, its missing parts supplied by reference TRBV5-4 and TRBJ2-5, is ETGVTQSPTHLIKTRGQQVTLRCSSQSGHNTVSWYQQALGQGPQFIFQYYREEENGRGNFPPRFSGLQFPNYSSELNVNALELDDSALYLCASSLAGTGGETQYFGPGTRLLVL.

The gene calls are TRBV4-2 and TRBJ2-7; no firm D call. Looked up from germline, CDR1 is LGHNA and CDR2 is YNFKEQ. This CDR3 contains 12 residues. Trimming removed 0 bases from V and 2 bases from J, with 2 bases in between. CDR3 in amino acids: CASSQDAYEQYF. The CDR3 DNA sequence: TGTGCCAGCAGCCAAGACGCCTACGAGCAGTACTTC.

The chain uses TRBV7-8 and TRBJ1-5; D gene ambiguous. V lost 5 bases to trimming and J lost 0 bases, with 11 bases between them. Germline CDR1 reads SGHVS; CDR2 reads FQNEAQ. The CDR3 consists of 15 residues. The CDR3 loop reads CASSPDGNSNQPQHF. CDR3 DNA: TGTGCCAGCAGCCCCGACGGGAATAGCAATCAGCCCCAGCATTTT.

This sequence joins TRBV27 and TRBJ1-1; 9 nucleotides align to TRBD1. The CDR3 is 16 amino acids. Germline assignment: CDR1 MNHEY and CDR2 SMNVEV (reference sequence). After removal of 10 bases from V and 5 bases from J, the junction contained 17 bases not matched to a gene. The CDR3 region has the DNA TGTGCCACAAAAGCCCTGGACAGGGGACTCTATACTGAAGCTTTCTTT. The encoded protein is CATKALDRGLYTEAFF.